This record covers a single T cell receptor beta chain. Its antigen remains unidentified. Donors were all healthy Caucasians. The data were taken from a study of identical twins. Findings and caveats of the study: Twins' excess sharing was less marked for out-of-frame beta sequences. Insertions were reduced in abundant cord blood beta clonotypes but not in memory repertoires.

Each CDR3 protein is one row after TCRdb ran MiXCR on the 5' RACE reads. The table records 540,000 or so distinct CDR3 sequences, around 22% of them present only once. Trimming left V 2 bases short and J 8 bases short, with 9 bases between. The CDR3 contains 12 residues. Germline V gene sequence: CDR1 MNHNY, CDR2 SVGAGI (reference sequence). This sample also belongs to another study, concerning yellow fever vaccine responses in identical twins.

V usage is TRBV6-6 and J usage is TRBJ1-1; D call uncertain. Sequencing was carried out using CD4+ T cells sorted from blood. The TCR comes from a woman younger than 35 in good health. The CDR3 is CASSYGVGEAFF. The CDR3 bases are TGTGCCAGCAGTTACGGGGTGGGGGAAGCTTTCTTT.